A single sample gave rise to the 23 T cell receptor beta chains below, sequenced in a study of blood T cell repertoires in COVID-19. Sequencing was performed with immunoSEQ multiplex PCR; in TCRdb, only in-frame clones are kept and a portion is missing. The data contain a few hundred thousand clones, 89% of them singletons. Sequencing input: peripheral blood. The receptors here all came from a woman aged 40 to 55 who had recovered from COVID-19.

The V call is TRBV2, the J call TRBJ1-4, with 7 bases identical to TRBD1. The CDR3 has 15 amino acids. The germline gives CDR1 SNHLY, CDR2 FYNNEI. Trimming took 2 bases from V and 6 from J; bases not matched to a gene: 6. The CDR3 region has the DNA TGTGCCAGCAGTGAATCACAGGGGACCGATGAAAAACTGTTTTTT. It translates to CASSESQGTDEKLFF.

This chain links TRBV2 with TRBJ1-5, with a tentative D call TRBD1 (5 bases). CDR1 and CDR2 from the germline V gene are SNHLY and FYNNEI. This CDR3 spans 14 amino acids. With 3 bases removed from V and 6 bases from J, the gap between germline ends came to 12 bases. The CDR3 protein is CASSDSGPFQPQHF. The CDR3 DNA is TGTGCCAGCAGTGATTCAGGGCCCTTTCAGCCCCAGCATTTT.

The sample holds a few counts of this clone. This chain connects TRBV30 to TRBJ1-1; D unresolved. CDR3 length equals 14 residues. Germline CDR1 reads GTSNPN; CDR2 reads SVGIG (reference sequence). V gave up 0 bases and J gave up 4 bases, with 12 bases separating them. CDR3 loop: CAWSVPGLPTEAFF. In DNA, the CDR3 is TGTGCCTGGAGTGTCCCAGGCCTTCCCACTGAAGCTTTCTTT.

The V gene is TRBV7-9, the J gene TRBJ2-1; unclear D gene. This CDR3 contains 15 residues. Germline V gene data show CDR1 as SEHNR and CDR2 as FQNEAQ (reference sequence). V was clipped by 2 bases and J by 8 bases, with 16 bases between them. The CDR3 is CASSLSITYGDEQFF. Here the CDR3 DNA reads TGTGCCAGCAGCTTATCTATTACGTACGGAGATGAGCAGTTCTTC. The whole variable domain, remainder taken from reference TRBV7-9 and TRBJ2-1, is DTGVSQNPRHKITKRGQNVTFRCDPISEHNRLYWYRQTLGQGPEFLTYFQNEAQLEKSRLLSDRFSAERPKGSFSTLEIQRTEQGDSAMYLCASSLSITYGDEQFFGPGTRLTVL.

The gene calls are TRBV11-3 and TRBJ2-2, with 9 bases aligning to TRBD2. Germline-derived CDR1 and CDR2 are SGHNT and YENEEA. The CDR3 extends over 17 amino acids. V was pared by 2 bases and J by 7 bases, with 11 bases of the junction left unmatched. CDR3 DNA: TGTGCCAGCAGCTTACAAGTGGCGGGAGGGCCCCACGGGGAGCTGTTTTTT. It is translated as CASSLQVAGGPHGELFF.

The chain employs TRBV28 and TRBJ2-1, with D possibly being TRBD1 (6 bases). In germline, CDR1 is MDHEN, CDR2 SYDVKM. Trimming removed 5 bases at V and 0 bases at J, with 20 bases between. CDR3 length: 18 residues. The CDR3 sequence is CASSHLRDTSRSYNEQFF. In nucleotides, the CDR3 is TGTGCCAGCAGTCACCTCCGGGACACCTCACGCTCCTACAATGAGCAGTTCTTC.

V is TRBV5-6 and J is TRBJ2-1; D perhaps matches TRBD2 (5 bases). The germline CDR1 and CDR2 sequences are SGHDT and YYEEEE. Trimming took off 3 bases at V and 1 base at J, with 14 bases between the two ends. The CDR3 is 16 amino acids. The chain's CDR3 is CASSSRGRKSYNEQFF. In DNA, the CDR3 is TGTGCCAGCAGCTCCCGGGGTCGCAAGTCCTACAATGAGCAGTTCTTC.

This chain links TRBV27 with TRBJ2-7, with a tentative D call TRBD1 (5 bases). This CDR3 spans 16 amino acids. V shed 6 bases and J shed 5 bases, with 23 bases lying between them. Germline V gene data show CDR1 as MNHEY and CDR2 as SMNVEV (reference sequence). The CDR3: CASRPQGHFGFDEQYF. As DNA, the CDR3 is TGTGCCAGCAGGCCTCAAGGACATTTCGGTTTCGACGAGCAGTACTTC.

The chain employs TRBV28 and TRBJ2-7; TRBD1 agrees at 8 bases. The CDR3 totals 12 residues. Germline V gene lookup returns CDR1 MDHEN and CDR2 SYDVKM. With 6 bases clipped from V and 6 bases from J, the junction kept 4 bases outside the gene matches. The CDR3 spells CASRETGGEQYF. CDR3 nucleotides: TGTGCCAGCAGGGAAACAGGGGGCGAGCAGTACTTC. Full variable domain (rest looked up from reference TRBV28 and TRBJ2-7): DVKVTQSSRYLVKRTGEKVFLECVQDMDHENMFWYRQDPGLGLRLIYFSYDVKMKEKGDIPEGYSVSREKKERFSLILESASTNQTSMYLCASRETGGEQYFGPGTRLTVT.

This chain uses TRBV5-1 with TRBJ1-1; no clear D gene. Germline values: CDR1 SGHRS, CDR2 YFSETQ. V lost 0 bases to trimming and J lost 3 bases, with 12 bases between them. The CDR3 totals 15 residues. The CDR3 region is CASSLALGGDTEAFF. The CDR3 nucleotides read TGCGCCAGCAGCTTGGCCCTGGGCGGGGACACTGAAGCTTTCTTT.

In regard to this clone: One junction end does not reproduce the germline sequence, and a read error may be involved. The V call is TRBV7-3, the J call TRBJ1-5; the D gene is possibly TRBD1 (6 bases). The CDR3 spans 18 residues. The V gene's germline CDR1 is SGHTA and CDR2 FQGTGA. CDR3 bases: TGTGCCAGCAGCCTAACACAGGGAGGGTGTAATAGCAATCAGCCCCAGCATTTT. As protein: CASSLTQGGCNSNQPQHF.

In DNA, the CDR3 is TGCGCCAGGTTCACTGGGGGGAGTGAAAAACTGTTTTTT. As protein: CARFTGGSEKLFF. The rearrangement links TRBV5-1 to TRBJ1-4, with a weak D call TRBD1 (5 bases). The V end lost 8 bases, the J end lost 7 bases, and 15 bases lay between the germline ends. The germline V gene encodes CDR1 SGHRS and CDR2 YFSETQ. This CDR3 region has 13 residues.

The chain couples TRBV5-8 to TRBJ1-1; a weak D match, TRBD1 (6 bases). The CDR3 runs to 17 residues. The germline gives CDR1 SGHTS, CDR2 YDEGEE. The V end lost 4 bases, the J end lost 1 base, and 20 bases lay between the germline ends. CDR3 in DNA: TGTGCCAGCAGCCCGACACAGGGTGCCTCTGGGAACACTGAAGCTTTCTTT. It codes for CASSPTQGASGNTEAFF.

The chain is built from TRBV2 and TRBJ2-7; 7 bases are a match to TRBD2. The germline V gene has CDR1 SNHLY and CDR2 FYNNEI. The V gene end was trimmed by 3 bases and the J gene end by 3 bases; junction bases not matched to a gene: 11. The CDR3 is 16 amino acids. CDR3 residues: CASSDGLVLEIYEQYF. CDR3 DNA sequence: TGTGCCAGCAGTGACGGACTAGTTTTAGAAATCTACGAGCAGTACTTC.

The CDR3 nucleotides read TGTGCCAGCAGCTTAGGGCGGGAGGAGGAGCAGTTCTTC. This translates into CASSLGREEEQFF. This chain links TRBV11-2 with TRBJ2-1; 8 bases align to TRBD2. The V gene end was trimmed by 1 base and the J gene end by 10 bases; junction bases not matched to a gene: 3. CDR1 is SGHAT, CDR2 FQNNGV, per germline. This CDR3 comprises 13 residues. Full variable domain (remainder filled in from reference TRBV11-2 and TRBJ2-1): EAGVAQSPRYKIIEKRQSVAFWCNPISGHATLYWYQQILGQGPKLLIQFQNNGVVDDSQLPKDRFSAERLKGVDSTLKIQPAKLEDSAVYLCASSLGREEEQFFGPGTRLTVL.

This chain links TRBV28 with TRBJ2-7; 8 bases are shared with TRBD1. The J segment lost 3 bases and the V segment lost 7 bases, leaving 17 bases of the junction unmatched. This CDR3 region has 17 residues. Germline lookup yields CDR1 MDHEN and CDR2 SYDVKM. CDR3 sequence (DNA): TGTGCCAGCATTGCAGGGGGCAAGGGACGCGTCAACTACGAGCAGTACTTC. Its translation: CASIAGGKGRVNYEQYF.

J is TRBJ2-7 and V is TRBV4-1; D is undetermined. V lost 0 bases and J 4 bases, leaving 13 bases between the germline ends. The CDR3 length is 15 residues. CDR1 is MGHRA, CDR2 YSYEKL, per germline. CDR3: CASSQDFAGPYEQYF. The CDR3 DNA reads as TGCGCCAGCAGCCAAGATTTTGCAGGCCCATACGAGCAGTACTTC.

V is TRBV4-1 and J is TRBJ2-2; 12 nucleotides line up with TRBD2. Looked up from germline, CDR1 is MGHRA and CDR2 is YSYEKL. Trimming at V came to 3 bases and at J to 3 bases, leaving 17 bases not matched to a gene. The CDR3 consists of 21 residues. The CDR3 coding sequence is TGCGCCAGCAGCCACCCTGGGCTAGCGGGAGGGGGCCTTGGTTACACCGGGGAGCTGTTTTTT. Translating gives CASSHPGLAGGGLGYTGELFF.

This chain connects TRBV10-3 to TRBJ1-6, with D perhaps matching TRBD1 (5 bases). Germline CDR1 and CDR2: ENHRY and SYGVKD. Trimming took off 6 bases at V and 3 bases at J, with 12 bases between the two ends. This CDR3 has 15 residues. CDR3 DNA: TGTGCCATCAGCCCGGGCAGGGACTATAATTCACCCCTCCACTTT. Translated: CAISPGRDYNSPLHF.

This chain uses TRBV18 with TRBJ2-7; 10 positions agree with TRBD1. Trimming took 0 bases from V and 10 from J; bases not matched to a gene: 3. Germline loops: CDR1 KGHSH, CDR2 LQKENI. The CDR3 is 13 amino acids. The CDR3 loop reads CASSPPGTGDQYF. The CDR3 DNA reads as TGTGCCAGCTCACCACCGGGGACAGGGGACCAGTACTTC.

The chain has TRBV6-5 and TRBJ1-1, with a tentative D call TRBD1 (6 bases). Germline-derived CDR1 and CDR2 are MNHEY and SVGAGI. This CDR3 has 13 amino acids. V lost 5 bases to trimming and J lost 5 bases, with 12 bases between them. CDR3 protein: CASSTGLGTEAFF. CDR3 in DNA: TGTGCCAGCAGTACAGGGTTAGGAACTGAAGCTTTCTTT.

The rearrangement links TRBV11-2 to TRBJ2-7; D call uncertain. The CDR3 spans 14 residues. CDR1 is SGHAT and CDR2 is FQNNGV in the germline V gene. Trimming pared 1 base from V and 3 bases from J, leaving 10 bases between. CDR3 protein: CASSLGHTIYEQYF. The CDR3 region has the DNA TGTGCCAGCAGCTTAGGTCACACTATCTACGAGCAGTACTTC.

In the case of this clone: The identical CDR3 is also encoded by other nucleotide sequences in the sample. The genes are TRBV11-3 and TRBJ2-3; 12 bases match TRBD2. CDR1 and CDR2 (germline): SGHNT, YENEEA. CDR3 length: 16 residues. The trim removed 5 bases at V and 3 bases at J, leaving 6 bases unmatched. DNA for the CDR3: TGTGCCAGCAGCCCAGGACTAGCGGGGCCTACAGATACGCAGTATTTT. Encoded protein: CASSPGLAGPTDTQYF.